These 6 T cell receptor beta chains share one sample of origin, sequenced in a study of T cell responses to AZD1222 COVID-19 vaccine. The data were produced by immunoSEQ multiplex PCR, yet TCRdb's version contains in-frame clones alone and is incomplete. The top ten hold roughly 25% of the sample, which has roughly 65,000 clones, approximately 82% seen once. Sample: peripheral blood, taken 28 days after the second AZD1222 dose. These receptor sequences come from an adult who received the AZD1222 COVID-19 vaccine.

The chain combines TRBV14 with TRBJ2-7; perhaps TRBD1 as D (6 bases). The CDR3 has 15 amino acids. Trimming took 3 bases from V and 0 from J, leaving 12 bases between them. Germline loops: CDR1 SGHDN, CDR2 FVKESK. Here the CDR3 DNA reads TGTGCCAGCAGCCATATTATGGGGGCCTCCTACGAGCAGTACTTC. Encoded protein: CASSHIMGASYEQYF. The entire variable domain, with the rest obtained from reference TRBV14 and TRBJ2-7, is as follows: EAGVTQFPSHSVIEKGQTVTLRCDPISGHDNLYWYRRVMGKEIKFLLHFVKESKQDESGMPNNRFLAERTGGTYSTLKVQPAELEDSGVYFCASSHIMGASYEQYFGPGTRLTVT.

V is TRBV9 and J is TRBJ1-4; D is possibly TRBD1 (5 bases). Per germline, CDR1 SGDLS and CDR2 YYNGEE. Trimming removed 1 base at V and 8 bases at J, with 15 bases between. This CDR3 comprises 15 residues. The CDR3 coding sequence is TGTGCCAGCAGCGTACATCCCGGGACGGAAGAAAAACTGTTTTTT. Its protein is CASSVHPGTEEKLFF.

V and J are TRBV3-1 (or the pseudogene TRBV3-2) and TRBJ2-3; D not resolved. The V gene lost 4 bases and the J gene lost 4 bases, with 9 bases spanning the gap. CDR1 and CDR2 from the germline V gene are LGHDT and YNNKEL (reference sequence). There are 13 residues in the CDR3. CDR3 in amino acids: CASSPTGPDTQYF. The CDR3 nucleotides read TGTGCCAGCAGCCCCACCGGACCAGATACGCAGTATTTT.

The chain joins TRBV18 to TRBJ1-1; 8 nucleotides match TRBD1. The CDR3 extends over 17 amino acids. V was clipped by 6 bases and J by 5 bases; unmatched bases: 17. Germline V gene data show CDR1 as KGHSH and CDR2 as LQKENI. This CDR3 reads CASSPPQGAKGATEAFF. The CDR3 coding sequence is TGTGCCAGCTCGCCCCCCCAGGGGGCGAAGGGGGCGACTGAAGCTTTCTTT.

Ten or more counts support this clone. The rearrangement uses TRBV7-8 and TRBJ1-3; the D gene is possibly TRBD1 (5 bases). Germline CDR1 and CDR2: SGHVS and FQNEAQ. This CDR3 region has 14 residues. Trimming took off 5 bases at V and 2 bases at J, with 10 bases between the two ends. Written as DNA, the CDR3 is TGTGCCAGCAGCGCCGGGGGGGCTGGAAACACCATATATTTT. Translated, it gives CASSAGGAGNTIYF.

The CDR3 region has the DNA TGTGCCAGCAGTTACTCGGTTCGAGCACAGGGCTACGAGCAGTACTTC. Its protein is CASSYSVRAQGYEQYF. This chain links TRBV6-2 or TRBV6-3 with TRBJ2-7, with D possibly matching TRBD1 (6 bases). Trimming left V 0 bases short and J 3 bases short, with 15 bases between. The germline V gene encodes CDR1 MNHEY and CDR2 SVGEGT. The length of the CDR3 is 16 residues.